This TCR beta chain derives from a study of cytomegalovirus exposure and HLA in healthy donors. PCR employed 60 Vbeta and 13 Jbeta primers. Sequencing was performed with immunoSEQ multiplex PCR; in TCRdb, only in-frame clones are kept and a portion is missing. The table shows about 120,000 clones, with 70% to 85% occurring only once. Sequencing was carried out using PBMCs. This TCR derives from a man aged 40-49 years in good health and CMV-seropositive.

CDR3 nucleotide sequence: TGTGCCATCAGTAAGGGACAGGGCGGACAGCCCCAGCATTTT. Translation gives CAISKGQGGQPQHF. The chain employs TRBV10-3 and TRBJ1-5; 9 bases match TRBD1. From germline, CDR1 is ENHRY and CDR2 SYGVKD. The V segment lost 5 bases and the J segment 7 bases; nucleotides outside the gene matches: 6. This CDR3 contains 14 residues.